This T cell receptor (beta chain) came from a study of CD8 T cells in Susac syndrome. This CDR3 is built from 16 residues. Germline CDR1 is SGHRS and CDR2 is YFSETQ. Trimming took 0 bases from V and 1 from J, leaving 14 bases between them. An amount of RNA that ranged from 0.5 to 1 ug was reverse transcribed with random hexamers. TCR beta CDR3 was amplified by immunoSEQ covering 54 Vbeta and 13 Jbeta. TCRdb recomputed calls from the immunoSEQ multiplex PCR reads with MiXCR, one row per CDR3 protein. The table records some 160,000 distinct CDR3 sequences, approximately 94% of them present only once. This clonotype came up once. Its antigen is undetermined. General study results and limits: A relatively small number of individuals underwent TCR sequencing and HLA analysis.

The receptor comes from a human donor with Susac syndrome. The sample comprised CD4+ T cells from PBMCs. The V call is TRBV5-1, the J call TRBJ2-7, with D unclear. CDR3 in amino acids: CASSLAPRAFSYEQYF. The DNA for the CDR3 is TGCGCCAGCAGCTTGGCCCCCCGGGCGTTTTCCTACGAGCAGTACTTC.